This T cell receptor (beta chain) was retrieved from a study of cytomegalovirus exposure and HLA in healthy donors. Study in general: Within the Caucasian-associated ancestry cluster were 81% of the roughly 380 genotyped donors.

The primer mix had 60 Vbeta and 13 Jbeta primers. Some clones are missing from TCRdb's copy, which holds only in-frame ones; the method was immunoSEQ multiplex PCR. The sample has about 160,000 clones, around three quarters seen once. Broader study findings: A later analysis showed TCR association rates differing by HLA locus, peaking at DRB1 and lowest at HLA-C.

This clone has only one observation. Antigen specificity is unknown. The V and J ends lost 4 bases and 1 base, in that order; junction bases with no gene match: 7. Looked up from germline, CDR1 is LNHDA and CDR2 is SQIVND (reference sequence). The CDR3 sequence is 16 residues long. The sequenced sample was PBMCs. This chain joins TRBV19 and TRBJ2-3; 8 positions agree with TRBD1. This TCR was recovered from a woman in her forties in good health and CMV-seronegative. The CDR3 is CASSTSGTGGTDTQYF. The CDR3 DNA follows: TGTGCCAGTAGTACCTCCGGGACAGGAGGCACAGATACGCAGTATTTT. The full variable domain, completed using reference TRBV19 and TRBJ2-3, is DGGITQSPKYLFRKEGQNVTLSCEQNLNHDAMYWYRQDPGQGLRLIYYSQIVNDFQKGDIAEGYSVSREKKESFPLTVTSAQKNPTAFYLCASSTSGTGGTDTQYFGPGTRLTVL.